The T cell receptor (beta chain) under discussion was sequenced for a study of blood T cell repertoires in COVID-19. Germline values: CDR1 SGHDN, CDR2 FVKESK. Unmatched junction bases numbered 5, after V lost 1 base and J lost 4 bases. The length of the CDR3 is 17 residues. Clones were sequenced by immunoSEQ multiplex PCR, and TCRdb holds only the in-frame ones, with some missing. The sample carries 200,000 to 250,000 clones, approximately 90% recorded once. Everyone who took part was about 18 to 90 years old, and they came from about two dozen US areas. Donors in Cohort 3 who had recovered were those with two negative PCRs, healthcare professional clearance, or resolution of their symptoms.

The specimen was PBMCs or T cells enriched from blood (not recorded which). The source of this sequence is a man aged 25 to 40 who had recovered from COVID-19. V gene TRBV14 combines with J gene TRBJ2-1, with 12 nucleotides matching TRBD2. CDR3 sequence: CASSQGPGLAGYNEQFF. DNA for the CDR3: TGTGCCAGCAGCCAAGGGCCGGGACTAGCGGGTTACAATGAGCAGTTCTTC.